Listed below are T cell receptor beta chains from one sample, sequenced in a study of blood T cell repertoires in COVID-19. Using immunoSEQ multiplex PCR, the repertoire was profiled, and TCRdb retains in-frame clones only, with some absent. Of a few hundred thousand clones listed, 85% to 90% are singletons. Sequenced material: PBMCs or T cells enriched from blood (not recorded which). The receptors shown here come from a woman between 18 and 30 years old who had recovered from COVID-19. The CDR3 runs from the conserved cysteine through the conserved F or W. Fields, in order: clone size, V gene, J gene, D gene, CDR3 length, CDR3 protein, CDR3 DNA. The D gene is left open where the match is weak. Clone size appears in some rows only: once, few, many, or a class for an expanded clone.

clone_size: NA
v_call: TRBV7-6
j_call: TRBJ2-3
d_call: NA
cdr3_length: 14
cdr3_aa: CASSLRGNTDTQYF
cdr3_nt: TGTGCCAGCAGCTTAAGGGGGAACACAGATACGCAGTATTTT

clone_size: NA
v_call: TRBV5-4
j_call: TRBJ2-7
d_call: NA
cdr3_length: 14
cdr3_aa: CASSLGTFTYEQYF
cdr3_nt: TGTGCCAGCAGCTTGGGGACATTCACCTACGAGCAGTACTTC

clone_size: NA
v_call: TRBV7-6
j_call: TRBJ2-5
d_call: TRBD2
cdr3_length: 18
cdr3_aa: CASSLQAASGLTQETQYF
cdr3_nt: TGTGCCAGCAGCTTACAGGCGGCTAGCGGGCTAACCCAAGAGACCCAGTACTTC

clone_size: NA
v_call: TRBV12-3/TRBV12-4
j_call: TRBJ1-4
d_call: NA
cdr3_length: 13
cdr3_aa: CASSFQGQEKLFF
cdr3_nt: TGTGCCAGCAGTTTTCAGGGACAAGAAAAACTGTTTTTT

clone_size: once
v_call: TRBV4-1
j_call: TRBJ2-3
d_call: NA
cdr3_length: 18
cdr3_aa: CASSERFRDNLGTDTQYF
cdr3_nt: TGCGCCAGCAGTGAAAGATTTCGGGACAACTTAGGCACAGATACGCAGTATTTT

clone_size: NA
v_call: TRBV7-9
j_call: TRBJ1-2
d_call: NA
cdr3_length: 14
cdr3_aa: CASSSNPKGVGYTF
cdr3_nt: TGTGCCAGCAGCTCAAACCCCAAGGGGGTTGGCTACACCTTC

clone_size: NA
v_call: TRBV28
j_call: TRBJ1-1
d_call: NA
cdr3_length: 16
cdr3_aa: CASSGRRGPVNTEAFF
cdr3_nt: TGTGCCAGCAGTGGCCGGCGGGGTCCTGTGAACACTGAAGCTTTCTTT

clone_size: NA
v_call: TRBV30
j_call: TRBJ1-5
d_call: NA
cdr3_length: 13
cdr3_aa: CAYRRDFNQPQHF
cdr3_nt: TGTGCCTACCGCCGGGACTTCAATCAGCCCCAGCATTTT

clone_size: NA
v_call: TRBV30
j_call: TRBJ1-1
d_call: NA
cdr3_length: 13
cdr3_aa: CAWSPSGYTEAFF
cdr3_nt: TGTGCCTGGAGTCCCTCCGGGTATACTGAAGCTTTCTTT

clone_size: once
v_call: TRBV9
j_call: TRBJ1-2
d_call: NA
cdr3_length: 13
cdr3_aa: CASSVMDSYGYTF
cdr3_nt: TGTGCCAGCAGCGTAATGGACAGCTATGGCTACACCTTC

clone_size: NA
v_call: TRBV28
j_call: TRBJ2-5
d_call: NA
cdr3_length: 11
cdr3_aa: CASIKKETQYF
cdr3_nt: TGTGCCAGCATAAAAAAAGAGACCCAGTACTTC

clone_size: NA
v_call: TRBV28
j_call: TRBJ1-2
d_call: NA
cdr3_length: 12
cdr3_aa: CASSFWASGYTF
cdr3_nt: TGTGCCAGCAGTTTTTGGGCGTCTGGCTACACCTTC

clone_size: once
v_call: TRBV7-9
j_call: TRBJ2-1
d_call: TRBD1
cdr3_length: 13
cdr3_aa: CASSLGQGNEQFF
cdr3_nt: TGTGCCAGCAGCTTAGGACAGGGGAATGAGCAGTTCTTC

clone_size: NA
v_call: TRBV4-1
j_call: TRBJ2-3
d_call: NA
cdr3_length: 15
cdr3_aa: CASSTGTTFPDTQYF
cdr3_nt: TGCGCCAGCAGCACCGGGACAACCTTCCCAGATACGCAGTATTTT

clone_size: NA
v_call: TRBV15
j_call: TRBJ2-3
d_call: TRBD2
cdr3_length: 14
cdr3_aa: CATSVLAGTDTQYF
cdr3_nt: TGTGCCACCAGCGTACTAGCGGGCACAGATACGCAGTATTTT

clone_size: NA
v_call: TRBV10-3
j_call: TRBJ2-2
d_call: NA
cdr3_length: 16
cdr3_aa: CAISEVASANTGELFF
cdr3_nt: TGTGCCATCAGTGAGGTGGCTAGCGCGAACACCGGGGAGCTGTTTTTT

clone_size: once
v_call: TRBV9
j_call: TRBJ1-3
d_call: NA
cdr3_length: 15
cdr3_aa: CASSVFGISGNTIYF
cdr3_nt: TGTGCCAGCAGCGTATTCGGGATCTCTGGAAACACCATATATTTT

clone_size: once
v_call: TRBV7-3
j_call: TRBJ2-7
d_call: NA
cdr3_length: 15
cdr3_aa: CASSLGLMDGSEQYF
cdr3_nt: TGTGCCAGCAGCTTAGGCCTGATGGACGGGAGCGAGCAGTACTTC

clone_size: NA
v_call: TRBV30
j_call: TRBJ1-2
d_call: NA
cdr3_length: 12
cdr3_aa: CAWTGDGYGYTF
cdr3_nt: TGTGCCTGGACAGGGGATGGCTATGGCTACACCTTC

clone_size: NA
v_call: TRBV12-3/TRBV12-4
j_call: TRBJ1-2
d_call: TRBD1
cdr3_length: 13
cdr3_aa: CASSRDRVGGYTF
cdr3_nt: TGTGCCAGCAGTAGAGACAGGGTTGGGGGCTACACCTTC

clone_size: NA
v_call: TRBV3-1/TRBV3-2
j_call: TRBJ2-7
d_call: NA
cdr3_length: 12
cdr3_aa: CASSDSSYEQYF
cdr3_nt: TGTGCCAGCAGCGACAGCTCCTACGAGCAGTACTTC

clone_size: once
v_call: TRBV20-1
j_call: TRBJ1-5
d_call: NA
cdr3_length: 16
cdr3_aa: CSASPTVPSSNQPQHF
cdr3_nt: TGCAGTGCTAGTCCGACAGTGCCTTCAAGCAATCAGCCCCAGCATTTT

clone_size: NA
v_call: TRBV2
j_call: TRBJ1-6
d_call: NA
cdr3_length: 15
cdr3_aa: CASSEGGLENSPLHF
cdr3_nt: TGTGCCAGCAGTGAAGGGGGGCTGGAAAATTCACCCCTCCACTTT

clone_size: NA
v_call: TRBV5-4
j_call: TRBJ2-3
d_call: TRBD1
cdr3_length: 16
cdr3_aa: CASSPFRDRGTDTQYF
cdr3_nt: TGTGCCAGCAGCCCCTTCCGGGACAGGGGCACAGATACGCAGTATTTT

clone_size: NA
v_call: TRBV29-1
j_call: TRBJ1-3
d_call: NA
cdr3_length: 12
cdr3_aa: CSVEGGGNTIYF
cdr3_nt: TGCAGCGTTGAAGGCGGGGGAAACACCATATATTTT